This T cell receptor beta chain was captured in a study of T cell responses to AZD1222 COVID-19 vaccine. Study results and limitations: Most donors were white British and more were female, and clonal diversity was possibly underestimated. Sampling that yielded the repertoires occurred only after the peak T cell response.

In the case of this clone: The antigen is undetermined.

Method: immunoSEQ multiplex PCR; TCRdb's copy keeps in-frame clones and lacks some. The sample carries 110,000 to 150,000 clones, about 92% recorded once. Germline values: CDR1 ENHRY, CDR2 SYGVKD. This CDR3 comprises 14 residues. V lost 5 bases and J lost 1; bases outside the gene matches: 4. V usage is TRBV10-3 and J usage is TRBJ1-1; 7 bases are shared with TRBD1. Source: peripheral blood, taken on day 0 of AZD1222 vaccination. The sequence was collected from an adult in good health. This CDR3 reads CAISKGQPNTEAFF. CDR3 nucleotides: TGTGCCATCAGTAAGGGACAGCCGAACACTGAAGCTTTCTTT.